This T cell receptor (beta chain) was retrieved from a study of blood T cell repertoires in COVID-19. Study-wide background: COVID-19 samples from acute and convalescent phases originated in the United States, Italy and Spain. Nucleic acid was either cDNA or gDNA, and it came from T cells, B-cell-depleted T cells, or PBMCs.

Those enrolled in Seattle joined during active infection and were followed longitudinally afterward. The V end lost 3 bases, the J end lost 1 base, and 8 bases lay between the germline ends. The CDR3 length is 14 residues. Germline assignment: CDR1 KGHSH and CDR2 LQKENI. In the study's own analysis: Estimation of nucleated cell counts was performed using reference gene primer amplification. TCRdb's table, derived via immunoSEQ multiplex PCR, lists solely in-frame clones and lacks some. V and J calls and clone size are as listed in that table; D and trimming were resolved from the DNA. The sample includes approximately 120,000 clones, 74% of them seen just once.

The chain has TRBV18 and TRBJ2-3; possibly TRBD2 for D (5 bases). This TCR derives from an elderly man with COVID-19, enrolled during active disease. The specimen was peripheral blood. The CDR3 DNA reads TGTGCCAGCTCACCCCTAGCCCGCACAGATACGCAGTATTTT. Translated: CASSPLARTDTQYF.